The sequence of this T cell receptor beta chain was determined in a study of regulatory T cells in long-lasting Graves disease. Notes on the study in general: Those with persistent disease had in common more public clonotypes (about 3,000) than new patients (approximately 970). Persistent disease exhibited a predilection for TRBV28, TRBJ1-2 and TRBJ2-5.

Time point noted: newly diagnosed GD, antithyroid drugs for less than 3 months. Making the TCR library involved RNA that had been extracted from PBMCs. By American Thyroid Association guidelines, Graves' disease was diagnosed in the cohort. About this clonotype itself: Its cognate antigen is unknown.

CDR1 is SGHTA and CDR2 is FQGNSA in the germline V gene. V lost 5 bases, J lost 5 bases, and 12 bases lay in between. The CDR3 is 13 residues long. The authors built TCR beta libraries using iRepertoire HTBI primers and Arm-PCR of CDR3 regions. MiXCR, applied by TCRdb to the multiplex PCR reads, yields one record per CDR3 protein. The sample lists about 540,000 distinct CDR3 sequences, less than 15% occurring once. These sequences were also reported in another study, on T cells in Graves' hyperthyroidism and ophthalmopathy. From that report: HTBI primers were employed in a first-round RT-PCR of the TCR CDR3.

The receptor's source is a man aged 25-45 years with Graves disease. The chain links TRBV7-2 to TRBJ2-5; D gene ambiguous. The material was peripheral blood mononuclear cells (PBMCs), obtained at new diagnosis, from a patient treated with antithyroid drugs. This CDR3 reads CASSPGPLETQYF. The CDR3 DNA reads as TGTGCCAGCAGCCCTGGCCCCCTGGAGACCCAGTACTTC.